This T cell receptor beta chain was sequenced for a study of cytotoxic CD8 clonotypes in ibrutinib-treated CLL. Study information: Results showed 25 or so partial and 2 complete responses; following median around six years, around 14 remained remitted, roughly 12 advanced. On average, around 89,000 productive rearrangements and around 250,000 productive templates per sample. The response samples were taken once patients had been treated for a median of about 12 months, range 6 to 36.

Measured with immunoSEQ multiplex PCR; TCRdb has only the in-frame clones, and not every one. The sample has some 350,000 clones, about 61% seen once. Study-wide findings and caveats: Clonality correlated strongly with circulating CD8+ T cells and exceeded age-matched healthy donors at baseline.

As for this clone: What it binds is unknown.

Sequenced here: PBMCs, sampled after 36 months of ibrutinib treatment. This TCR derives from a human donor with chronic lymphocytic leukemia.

DNA of the CDR3: TGTGCCAGCAGCCTCCCCGACAGGGAGCGGGACTATGGCTACACCTTC. Translating it yields CASSLPDRERDYGYTF. This chain joins TRBV9 and TRBJ1-2; 7 positions agree with TRBD1. Germline assignment: CDR1 SGDLS and CDR2 YYNGEE. After removal of 4 bases from V and 3 bases from J, the junction contained 12 bases not matched to a gene. The CDR3 is 16 amino acids.